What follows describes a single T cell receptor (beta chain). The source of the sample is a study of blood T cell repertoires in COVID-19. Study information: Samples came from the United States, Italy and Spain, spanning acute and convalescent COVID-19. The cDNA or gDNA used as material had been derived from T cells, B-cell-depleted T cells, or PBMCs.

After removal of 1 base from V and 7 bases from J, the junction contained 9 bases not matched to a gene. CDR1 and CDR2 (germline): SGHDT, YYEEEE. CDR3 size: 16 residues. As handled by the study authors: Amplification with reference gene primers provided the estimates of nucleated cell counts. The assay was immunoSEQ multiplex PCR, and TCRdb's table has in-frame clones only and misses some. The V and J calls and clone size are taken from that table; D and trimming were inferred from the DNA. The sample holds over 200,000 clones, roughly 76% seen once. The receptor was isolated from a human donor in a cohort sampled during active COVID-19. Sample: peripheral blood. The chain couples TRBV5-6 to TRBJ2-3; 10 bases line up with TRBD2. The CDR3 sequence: CASSLLKTSGIYTQYF. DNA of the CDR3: TGTGCCAGCAGCTTGTTAAAAACTAGCGGGATATATACGCAGTATTTT.